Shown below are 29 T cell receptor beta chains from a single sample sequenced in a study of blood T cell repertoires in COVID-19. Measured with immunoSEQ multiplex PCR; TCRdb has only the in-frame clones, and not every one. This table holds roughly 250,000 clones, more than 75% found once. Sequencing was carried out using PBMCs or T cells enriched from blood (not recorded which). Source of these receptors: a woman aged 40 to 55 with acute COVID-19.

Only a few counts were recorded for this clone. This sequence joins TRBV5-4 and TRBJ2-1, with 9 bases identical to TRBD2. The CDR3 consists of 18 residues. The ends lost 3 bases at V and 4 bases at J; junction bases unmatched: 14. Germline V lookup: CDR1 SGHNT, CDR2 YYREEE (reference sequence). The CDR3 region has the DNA TGTGCCAGCAGCTATGGGGCCTTGGGCGGGAGGGAATACAATGAGCAGTTCTTC. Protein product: CASSYGALGGREYNEQFF.

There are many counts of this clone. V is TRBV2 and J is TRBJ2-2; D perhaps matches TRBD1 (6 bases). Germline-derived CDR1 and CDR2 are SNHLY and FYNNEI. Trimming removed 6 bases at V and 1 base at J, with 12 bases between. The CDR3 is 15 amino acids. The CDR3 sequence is CASRSGTQNTGELFF. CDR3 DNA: TGTGCCAGCAGATCCGGGACACAGAACACCGGGGAGCTGTTTTTT. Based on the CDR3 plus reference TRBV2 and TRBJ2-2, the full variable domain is EPEVTQTPSHQVTQMGQEVILRCVPISNHLYFYWYRQILGQKVEFLVSFYNNEISEKSEIFDDQFSVERPDGSNFTLKIRSTKLEDSAMYFCASRSGTQNTGELFFGEGSRLTVL.

CDR3 residues: CASRTSPYEQYF. The CDR3 DNA is TGTGCCAGCAGGACTAGTCCCTACGAGCAGTACTTC. The rearrangement joins TRBV6-5 to TRBJ2-7; perhaps TRBD2 as D (6 bases). The CDR3 extends over 12 amino acids. Germline-derived CDR1 and CDR2 are MNHEY and SVGAGI. Deletions cut 6 bases from V and 2 bases from J, with 8 bases between.

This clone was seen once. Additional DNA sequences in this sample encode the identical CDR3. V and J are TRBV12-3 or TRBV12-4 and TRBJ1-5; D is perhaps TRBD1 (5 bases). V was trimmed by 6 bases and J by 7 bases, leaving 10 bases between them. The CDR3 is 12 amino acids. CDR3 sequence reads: CASSSGGQPQHF. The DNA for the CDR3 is TGTGCCAGCAGCTCCGGGGGACAGCCCCAGCATTTT.

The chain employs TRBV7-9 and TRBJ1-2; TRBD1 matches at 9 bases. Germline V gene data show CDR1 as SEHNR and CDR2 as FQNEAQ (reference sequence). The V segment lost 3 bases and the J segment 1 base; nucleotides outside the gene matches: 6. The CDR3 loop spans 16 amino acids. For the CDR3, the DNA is TGTGCCAGCAGCTTGATTCGGACAGGGGATAACTATGGCTACACCTTC. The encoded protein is CASSLIRTGDNYGYTF.

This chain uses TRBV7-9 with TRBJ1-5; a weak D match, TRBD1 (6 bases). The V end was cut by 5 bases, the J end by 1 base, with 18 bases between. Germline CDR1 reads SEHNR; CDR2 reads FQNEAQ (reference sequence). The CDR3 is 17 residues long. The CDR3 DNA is TGTGCCAGCAGCCCGATATGCCGTGGACAGAGCAATCAGCCCCAGCATTTT. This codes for CASSPICRGQSNQPQHF.

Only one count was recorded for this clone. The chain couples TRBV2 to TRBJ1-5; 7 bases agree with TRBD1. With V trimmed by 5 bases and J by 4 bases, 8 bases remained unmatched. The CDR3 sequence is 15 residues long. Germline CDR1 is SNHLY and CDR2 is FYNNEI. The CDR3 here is CASSPGAGGNQPQHF. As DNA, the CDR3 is TGTGCCAGCAGTCCCGGCGCAGGGGGAAATCAGCCCCAGCATTTT. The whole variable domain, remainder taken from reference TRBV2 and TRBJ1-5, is EPEVTQTPSHQVTQMGQEVILRCVPISNHLYFYWYRQILGQKVEFLVSFYNNEISEKSEIFDDQFSVERPDGSNFTLKIRSTKLEDSAMYFCASSPGAGGNQPQHFGDGTRLSIL.

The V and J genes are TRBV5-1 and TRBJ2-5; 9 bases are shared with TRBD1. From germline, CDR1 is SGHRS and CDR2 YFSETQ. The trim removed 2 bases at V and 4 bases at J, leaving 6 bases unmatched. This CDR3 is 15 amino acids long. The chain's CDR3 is CASSLPGTGLETQYF. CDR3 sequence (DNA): TGCGCCAGCAGCTTACCCGGGACAGGGTTAGAGACCCAGTACTTC.

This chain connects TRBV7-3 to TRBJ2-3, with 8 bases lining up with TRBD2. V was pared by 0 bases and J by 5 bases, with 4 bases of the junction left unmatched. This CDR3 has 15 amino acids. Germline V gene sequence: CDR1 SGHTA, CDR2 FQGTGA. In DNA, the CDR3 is TGTGCCAGCAGCTTAACCGGACTAGCCGGAGATACGCAGTATTTT. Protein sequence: CASSLTGLAGDTQYF.

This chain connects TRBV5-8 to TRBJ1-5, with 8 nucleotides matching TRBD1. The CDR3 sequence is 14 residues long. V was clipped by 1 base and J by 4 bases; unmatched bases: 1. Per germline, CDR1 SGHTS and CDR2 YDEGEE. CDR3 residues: CASSLRQGNQPQHF. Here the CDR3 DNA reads TGTGCCAGCAGCTTGAGACAGGGGAATCAGCCCCAGCATTTT.

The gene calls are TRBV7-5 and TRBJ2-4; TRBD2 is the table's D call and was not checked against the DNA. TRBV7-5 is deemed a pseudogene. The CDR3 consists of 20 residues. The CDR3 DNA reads TGTGTCAGAAGCTTAGAAAAACCACCGGCTCAGACTAGAGCCAAAAACATTCAGTACTTC. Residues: CVRSLEKPPAQTRAKNIQYF.

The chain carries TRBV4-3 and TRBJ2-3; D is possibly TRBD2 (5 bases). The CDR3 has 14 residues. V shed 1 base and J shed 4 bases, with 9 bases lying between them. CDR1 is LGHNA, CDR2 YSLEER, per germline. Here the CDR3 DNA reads TGCGCCAGCAGCCAAGGTGCGGGCGCAGATACGCAGTATTTT. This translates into CASSQGAGADTQYF.

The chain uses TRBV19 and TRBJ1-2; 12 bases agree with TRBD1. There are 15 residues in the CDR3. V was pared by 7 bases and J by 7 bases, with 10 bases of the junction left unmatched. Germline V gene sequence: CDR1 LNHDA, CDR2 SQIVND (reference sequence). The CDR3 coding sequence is TGTGCCAGTAACAGTCCGGGACAGGGGGCAAGTGGCTACACCTTC. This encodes CASNSPGQGASGYTF. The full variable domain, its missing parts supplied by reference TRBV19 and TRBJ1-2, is DGGITQSPKYLFRKEGQNVTLSCEQNLNHDAMYWYRQDPGQGLRLIYYSQIVNDFQKGDIAEGYSVSREKKESFPLTVTSAQKNPTAFYLCASNSPGQGASGYTFGSGTRLTVV.

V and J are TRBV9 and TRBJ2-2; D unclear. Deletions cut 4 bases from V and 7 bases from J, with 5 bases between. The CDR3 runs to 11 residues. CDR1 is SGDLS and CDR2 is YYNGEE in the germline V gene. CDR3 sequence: CASSFNGELFF. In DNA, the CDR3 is TGTGCCAGCAGCTTCAACGGGGAGCTGTTTTTT.

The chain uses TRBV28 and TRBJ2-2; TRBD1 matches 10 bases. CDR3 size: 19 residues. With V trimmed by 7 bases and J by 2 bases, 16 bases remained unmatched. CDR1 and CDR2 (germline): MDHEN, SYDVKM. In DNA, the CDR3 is TGTGCCAGCACCGAGTTGTCCGGGACAGGGGAGACTAACACCGGGGAGCTGTTTTTT. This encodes CASTELSGTGETNTGELFF.

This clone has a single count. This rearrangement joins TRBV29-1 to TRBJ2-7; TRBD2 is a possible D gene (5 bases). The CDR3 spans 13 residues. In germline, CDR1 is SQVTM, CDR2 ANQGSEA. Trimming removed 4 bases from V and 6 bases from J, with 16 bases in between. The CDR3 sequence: CSVVSHLGSEQYF. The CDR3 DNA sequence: TGCAGCGTTGTCAGTCACCTGGGGAGCGAGCAGTACTTC.

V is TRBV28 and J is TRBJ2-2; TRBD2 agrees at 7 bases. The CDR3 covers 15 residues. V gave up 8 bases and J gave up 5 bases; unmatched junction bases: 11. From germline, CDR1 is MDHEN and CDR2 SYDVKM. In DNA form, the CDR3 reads TGTGCCAGCGCCCCTGGGGGGGGGAGAACCGGGGAGCTGTTTTTT. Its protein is CASAPGGGRTGELFF.

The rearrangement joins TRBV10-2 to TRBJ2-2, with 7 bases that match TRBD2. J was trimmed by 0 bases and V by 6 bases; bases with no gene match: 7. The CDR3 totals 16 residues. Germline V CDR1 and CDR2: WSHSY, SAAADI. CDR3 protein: CASRARDYPNTGELFF. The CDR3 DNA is TGCGCCAGCAGAGCCCGGGACTACCCGAACACCGGGGAGCTGTTTTTT.

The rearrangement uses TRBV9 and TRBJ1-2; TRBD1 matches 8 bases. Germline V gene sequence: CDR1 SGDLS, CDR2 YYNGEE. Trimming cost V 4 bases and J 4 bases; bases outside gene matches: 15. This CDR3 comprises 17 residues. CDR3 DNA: TGTGCCAGCAGCACCCAGGGGGCAGGTTCGGAGTTCTATGGCTACACCTTC. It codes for CASSTQGAGSEFYGYTF.

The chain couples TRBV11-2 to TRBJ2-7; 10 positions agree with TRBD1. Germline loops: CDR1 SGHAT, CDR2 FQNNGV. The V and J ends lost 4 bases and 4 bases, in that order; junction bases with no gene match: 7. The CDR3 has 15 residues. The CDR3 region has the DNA TGTGCCAGCAGCTCGACCGACAGGGGGCTGTACGAGCAGTACTTC. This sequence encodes CASSSTDRGLYEQYF.

The CDR3 is CASTFPQEPNEQFF. CDR3 DNA sequence: TGCGCCAGCACCTTTCCACAGGAGCCCAATGAGCAGTTCTTC. The chain employs TRBV10-1 and TRBJ2-1; D is perhaps TRBD1 (5 bases). Germline CDR1 is WNHNN and CDR2 is SYGVQD (reference sequence). This CDR3 contains 14 residues. Trimming removed 7 bases from V and 6 bases from J, with 16 bases in between.

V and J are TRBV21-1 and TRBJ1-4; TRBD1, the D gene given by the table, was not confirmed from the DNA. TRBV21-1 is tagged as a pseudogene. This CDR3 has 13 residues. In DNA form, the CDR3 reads TGTGCCAGCAGCGGGACACGGAATGAAAAACTGTTTTTT. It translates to CASSGTRNEKLFF.

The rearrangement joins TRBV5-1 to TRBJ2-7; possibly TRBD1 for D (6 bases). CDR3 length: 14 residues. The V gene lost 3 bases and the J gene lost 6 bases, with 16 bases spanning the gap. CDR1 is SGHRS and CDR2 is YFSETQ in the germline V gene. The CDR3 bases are TGCGCCAGCAGCTCACGACAGGACCGAAGCGAGCAGTACTTC. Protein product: CASSSRQDRSEQYF. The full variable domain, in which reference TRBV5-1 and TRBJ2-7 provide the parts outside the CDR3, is KAGVTQTPRYLIKTRGQQVTLSCSPISGHRSVSWYQQTPGQGLQFLFEYFSETQRNKGNFPGRFSGRQFSNSRSEMNVSTLELGDSALYLCASSSRQDRSEQYFGPGTRLTVT.

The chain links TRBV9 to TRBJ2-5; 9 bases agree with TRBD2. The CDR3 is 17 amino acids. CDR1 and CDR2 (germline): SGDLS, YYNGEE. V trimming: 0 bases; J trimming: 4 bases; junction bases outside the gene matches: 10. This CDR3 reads CASSVGSLAGSAETQYF. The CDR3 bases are TGTGCCAGCAGCGTAGGATCCCTAGCGGGGTCGGCAGAGACCCAGTACTTC.

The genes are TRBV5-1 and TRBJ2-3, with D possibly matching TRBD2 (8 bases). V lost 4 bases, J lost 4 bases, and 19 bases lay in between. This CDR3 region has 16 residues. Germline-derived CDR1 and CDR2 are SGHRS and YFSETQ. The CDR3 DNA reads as TGCGCCAGCAGCCGGGAGGGGAGGGGGCGTCCAGATACGCAGTATTTT. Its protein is CASSREGRGRPDTQYF.

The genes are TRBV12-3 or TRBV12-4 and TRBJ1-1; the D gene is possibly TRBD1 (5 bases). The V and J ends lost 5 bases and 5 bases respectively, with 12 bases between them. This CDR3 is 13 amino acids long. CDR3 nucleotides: TGTGCCAGCAGTCAAGGACATGGGACTGAAGCTTTCTTT. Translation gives CASSQGHGTEAFF.

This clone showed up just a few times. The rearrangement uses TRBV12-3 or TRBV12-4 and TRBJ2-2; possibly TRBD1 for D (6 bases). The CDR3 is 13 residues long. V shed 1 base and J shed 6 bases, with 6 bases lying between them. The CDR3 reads CASSLGGPGELFF. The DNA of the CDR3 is TGTGCCAGCAGTTTAGGGGGGCCCGGGGAGCTGTTTTTT.

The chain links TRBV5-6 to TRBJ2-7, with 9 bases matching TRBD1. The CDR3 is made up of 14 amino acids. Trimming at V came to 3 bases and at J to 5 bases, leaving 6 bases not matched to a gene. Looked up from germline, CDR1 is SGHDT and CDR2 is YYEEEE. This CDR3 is CASSSKTGGNEQYF. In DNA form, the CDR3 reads TGTGCCAGCAGCTCTAAGACAGGGGGGAACGAGCAGTACTTC.

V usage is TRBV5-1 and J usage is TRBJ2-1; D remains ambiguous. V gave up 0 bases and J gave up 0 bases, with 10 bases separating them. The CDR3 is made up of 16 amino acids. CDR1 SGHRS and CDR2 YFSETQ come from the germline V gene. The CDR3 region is CASSLAPLSSYNEQFF. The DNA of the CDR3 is TGCGCCAGCAGCTTGGCCCCGCTGAGCTCCTACAATGAGCAGTTCTTC.